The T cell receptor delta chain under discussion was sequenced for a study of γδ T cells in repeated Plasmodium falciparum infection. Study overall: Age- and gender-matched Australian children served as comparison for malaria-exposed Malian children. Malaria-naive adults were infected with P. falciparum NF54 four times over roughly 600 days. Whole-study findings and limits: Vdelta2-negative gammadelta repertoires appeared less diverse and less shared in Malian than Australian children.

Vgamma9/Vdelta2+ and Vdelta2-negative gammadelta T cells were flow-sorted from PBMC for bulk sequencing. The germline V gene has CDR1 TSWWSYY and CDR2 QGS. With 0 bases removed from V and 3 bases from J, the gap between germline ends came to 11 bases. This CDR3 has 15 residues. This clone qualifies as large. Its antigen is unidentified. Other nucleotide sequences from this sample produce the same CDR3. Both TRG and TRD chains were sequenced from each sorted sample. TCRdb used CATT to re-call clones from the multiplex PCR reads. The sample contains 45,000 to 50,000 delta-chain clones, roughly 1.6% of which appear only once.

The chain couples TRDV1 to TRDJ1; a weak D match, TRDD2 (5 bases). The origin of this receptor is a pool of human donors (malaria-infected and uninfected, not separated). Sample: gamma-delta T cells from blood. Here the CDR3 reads CALGELPFCPDKLIF. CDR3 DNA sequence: TGTGCTCTTGGGGAACTACCCTTCTGCCCCGATAAACTCATCTTT.